This T cell receptor beta chain was sequenced during a study of shared clonotypes between healthy human individuals. Study results and limitations: The study found lower generation probabilities in non-shared clonotypes than in those shared by all four donors.

As for this clone: What it binds is not known.

Positively selected for CCR7, the CD45RO-negative cells used as naive CD8 cells excluded terminally differentiated effector memory CD45RA+ cells. At the deep level, the assay was run. Produced via immunoSEQ multiplex PCR; TCRdb's table is partial and in-frame only. The repertoire holds 750,000 to 1,000,000 clones, with 80% to 95% as singletons. Germline values: CDR1 SEHNR, CDR2 FQNEAQ (reference sequence). V lost 7 bases, J lost 4 bases, and 19 bases lay in between. The CDR3 runs 16 residues. This clonotype was sampled from a man between 25 and 39 years old in good health. The sample taken for sequencing was naive CD8+ T cells sorted from blood. The J gene is TRBJ2-2, the V gene TRBV7-9, with D perhaps matching TRBD1 or TRBD2 (6 bases each). The CDR3 loop is CASTHVGGRGTGELFF. The CDR3 bases are TGTGCCAGCACCCACGTTGGGGGGCGAGGCACCGGGGAGCTGTTTTTT.